Presented here are 20 T cell receptor beta chains from one specimen sequenced in a study of cytomegalovirus exposure and HLA in healthy donors. Primers included in the PCR were 60 Vbeta and 13 Jbeta primers. Sequencing was performed with immunoSEQ multiplex PCR; in TCRdb, only in-frame clones are kept and a portion is missing. The data show over 100,000 clones, over 65% seen once. Sequencing was done on a sample of PBMCs. The receptors originated from a man aged 35 to 55 in good health and CMV-seronegative.

The chain combines TRBV15 with TRBJ2-7; TRBD1 matches at 7 bases. This CDR3 is 15 amino acids long. Unmatched junction bases numbered 7, after V lost 1 base and J lost 4 bases. Germline values: CDR1 LNHNV, CDR2 YYDKDF (reference sequence). In DNA form, the CDR3 reads TGTGCCACCAGCAGAGGCTCCGACAGGGTTTACGAGCAGTACTTC. It specifies CATSRGSDRVYEQYF.

The rearrangement uses TRBV18 and TRBJ1-4; no firm D call. Germline V gives CDR1 KGHSH, CDR2 LQKENI. V was cut by 5 bases and J by 3 bases, with 10 bases left in between. The CDR3 is made up of 14 amino acids. The CDR3 nucleotides are TGTGCCAGCTCAACGGGGATGGCTAATGAAAAACTGTTTTTT. This translates into CASSTGMANEKLFF.

This clone appeared a few times. The chain has TRBV19 and TRBJ1-1; no definite D call. The V gene lost 5 bases and the J gene lost 1 base, with 8 bases spanning the gap. This CDR3 region has 13 residues. Germline CDR1 is LNHDA and CDR2 is SQIVND (reference sequence). The CDR3 nucleotides read TGTGCCAGTAGTCCAACACAGAACACTGAAGCTTTCTTT. Its protein product is CASSPTQNTEAFF.

This clone has just a few counts. The chain is built from TRBV30 and TRBJ2-4, with D perhaps matching TRBD2 (7 bases). CDR1 GTSNPN and CDR2 SVGIG come from the germline V gene (reference sequence). V lost 4 bases and J lost 3, with 19 bases in between. The CDR3 is made up of 16 amino acids. The CDR3 bases are TGTGCCTGGACTCTTGGAGGGGGGGGTTTCAAAAACATTCAGTACTTC. It codes for CAWTLGGGGFKNIQYF.

The chain recombines TRBV12-5 with TRBJ2-2; D is perhaps TRBD2 (6 bases). Per germline, CDR1 LGHNT and CDR2 FRNRAP. This CDR3 comprises 14 residues. V lost 5 bases and J 7 bases, leaving 14 bases between the germline ends. CDR3 region: CASGPRLVVGELFF. DNA of the CDR3: TGTGCTAGTGGTCCCAGACTAGTCGTCGGGGAGCTGTTTTTT.

V and J are TRBV6-5 and TRBJ1-5; D is unresolved. The CDR3 runs 14 residues. CDR1 and CDR2 (germline): MNHEY, SVGAGI. The V and J ends lost 6 bases and 1 base respectively, with 10 bases between them. CDR3 protein: CASRPGKSNQPQHF. The CDR3 DNA reads as TGTGCCAGCAGGCCCGGGAAGAGCAATCAGCCCCAGCATTTT.

V gene TRBV7-2 combines with J gene TRBJ2-5; possible D gene TRBD2, 7 bases. The closer fit of TRBJ2-7 to the DNA end suggests the J call may be wrong. Germline values: CDR1 SGHTA, CDR2 FQGNSA. There are 14 residues in the CDR3. In nucleotides, the CDR3 is TGTGCCAGCAGCTTAGTGGGGGGGCTGGACGAGCAGTACTTC. The encoded protein is CASSLVGGLDEQYF.

Here the CDR3 reads CASSPGEPYNEQFF. CDR3 DNA: TGCGCCAGCAGCCCGGGGGAGCCTTACAATGAGCAGTTCTTC. The chain links TRBV5-1 to TRBJ2-1, with D maybe TRBD2 (6 bases). Germline CDR1 reads SGHRS; CDR2 reads YFSETQ. Trimming took off 4 bases at V and 4 bases at J, with 12 bases between the two ends. This CDR3 comprises 14 residues.

The V call is TRBV5-6, the J call TRBJ2-6; TRBD1 matches at 7 bases. This CDR3 contains 16 residues. Germline assignment: CDR1 SGHDT and CDR2 YYEEEE. V was pared by 0 bases and J by 2 bases, with 2 bases of the junction left unmatched. CDR3 nucleotides: TGTGCCAGCAGCTTGGGGACAGGTGCTGGGGCCAACGTCCTGACTTTC. Its protein is CASSLGTGAGANVLTF.

The chain has TRBV5-1 and TRBJ1-4; maybe TRBD1 (5 bases). Per the germline V gene, CDR1 is SGHRS and CDR2 is YFSETQ. This CDR3 comprises 14 residues. V shed 5 bases and J shed 6 bases, with 14 bases lying between them. The CDR3, as DNA: TGCGCCAGCAGGAGGGCCAGGGAGGATGAAAAACTGTTTTTT. This sequence encodes CASRRAREDEKLFF.

V usage is TRBV5-4 and J usage is TRBJ2-3; D is possibly TRBD2 (6 bases). The CDR3 extends over 18 amino acids. V lost 4 bases and J lost 7, with 28 bases in between. The germline gives CDR1 SGHNT, CDR2 YYREEE (reference sequence). CDR3 amino acids: CASSREMPRDGGPNTQYF. The CDR3 DNA follows: TGTGCCAGCAGCAGAGAGATGCCCCGGGACGGAGGGCCCAATACGCAGTATTTT.

The J gene is TRBJ2-1, the V gene TRBV19; no definite D call. Trimming removed 3 bases from V and 4 bases from J, with 7 bases in between. This CDR3 is built from 13 residues. Per germline, CDR1 LNHDA and CDR2 SQIVND (reference sequence). The DNA of the CDR3 is TGTGCCAGTAGTATGACAAAATACAATGAGCAGTTCTTC. Translation: CASSMTKYNEQFF.

This chain links TRBV21-1 with TRBJ2-7; whether TRBD1, the table's D call, matches the DNA was not checked. TRBV21-1 is a listed pseudogene. The CDR3 is 11 residues long. This CDR3 is CASSKGGVLNF. In DNA form, the CDR3 reads TGTGCCAGCAGCAAAGGGGGCGTATTAAACTTC.

The chain links TRBV29-1 to TRBJ1-2, with a weak D call TRBD1 (6 bases). CDR3 length: 12 amino acids. CDR1 is SQVTM and CDR2 is ANQGSEA in the germline V gene. V lost 4 bases and J 3 bases, leaving 9 bases between the germline ends. The CDR3, as DNA: TGCAGCGTTGGCAGGGGCGACTATGGCTACACCTTC. This gives the protein CSVGRGDYGYTF.

The J gene is TRBJ2-2, the V gene TRBV28, with D possibly being TRBD1 (7 bases). This CDR3 has 16 amino acids. With 9 bases removed from V and 4 bases from J, the gap between germline ends came to 21 bases. The germline V gene encodes CDR1 MDHEN and CDR2 SYDVKM. CDR3 loop: CASSRQGGLGTGELFF. In DNA, the CDR3 is TGTGCCAGTTCCAGACAGGGAGGTTTGGGCACCGGGGAGCTGTTTTTT.

The V call is TRBV7-3, the J call TRBJ2-1; 9 bases match TRBD2. V lost 3 bases, J lost 9 bases, and 6 bases stayed unmatched. Germline V CDR1 and CDR2: SGHTA, FQGTGA. CDR3 size: 14 residues. The CDR3 sequence is CASSFLAGSGEQFF. CDR3 DNA: TGTGCCAGCAGCTTTCTAGCGGGGTCCGGTGAGCAGTTCTTC.

V gene TRBV19 combines with J gene TRBJ1-1, with D possibly matching TRBD1 (5 bases). The CDR3 totals 14 residues. Germline V CDR1 and CDR2: LNHDA, SQIVND (reference sequence). Trimming pared 3 bases from V and 0 bases from J, leaving 8 bases between. The CDR3 coding sequence is TGTGCCAGTAGTATCAGGGCCATGAACACTGAAGCTTTCTTT. Protein product: CASSIRAMNTEAFF.

This clone was counted only a few times. Other nucleotide sequences in the sample specify the same CDR3. The chain employs TRBV9 and TRBJ2-7, with D possibly matching TRBD1 (5 bases). Trimming cost V 4 bases and J 6 bases, with 17 bases left between them. CDR3 length: 14 amino acids. The germline V gene encodes CDR1 SGDLS and CDR2 YYNGEE. CDR3: CASSYTGHALEQYF. The CDR3 nucleotides are TGTGCCAGCAGCTACACAGGACACGCGCTCGAGCAGTACTTC.

This clone appeared a few times. The chain recombines TRBV9 with TRBJ2-7; 13 nucleotides agree with TRBD2. Trimming took 2 bases from V and 2 from J; bases not matched to a gene: 1. Germline V gene lookup returns CDR1 SGDLS and CDR2 YYNGEE. The CDR3 length is 15 residues. Written as DNA, the CDR3 is TGTGCCAGCAGCGTGGGACTAGCGGGGACCTACGAGCAGTACTTC. Amino acid sequence: CASSVGLAGTYEQYF.

The rearrangement links TRBV19 to TRBJ2-1; possible D gene TRBD1, 6 bases. V gave up 3 bases and J gave up 8 bases, with 11 bases separating them. Per the germline V gene, CDR1 is LNHDA and CDR2 is SQIVND (reference sequence). This CDR3 comprises 13 residues. The CDR3 is CASSIPGGDEQFF. The CDR3 coding sequence is TGTGCCAGTAGTATCCCTGGGGGCGATGAGCAGTTCTTC.